These T cell receptor beta chains were read from a single sample in a study of blood T cell repertoires in COVID-19. Repertoires were generated with immunoSEQ multiplex PCR, while TCRdb's copy carries only in-frame clones and drops some. The table lists 210,000 or so clones, 92% of them singletons. What was sequenced was peripheral blood. These receptors all come from a man between 25 and 39 years old with acute or convalescent COVID-19. Each CDR3 is given with its conserved first and last residue. The D gene is left open where the match is weak. Size is omitted from some rows. Given values are once, few, many or a class for expanded clones.

J: TRBJ2-1; V: TRBV27; size: few; D: .; DNA: TGTGCCAGCACCGCGGGACAGCTCTTGAATGAGCAGTTCTTC; CDR3: CASTAGQLLNEQFF
J: TRBJ2-7; V: TRBV6-5; size: .; D: TRBD1; DNA: TGTGCCACCGCGGGACAGGGACGCGAGCAGTACTTC; CDR3: CATAGQGREQYF
J: TRBJ1-6; V: TRBV6-4; size: .; D: TRBD1; DNA: TGTGCCAGCAGTGACCTGACAGGGGGCAATTCACCCCTCCACTTT; CDR3: CASSDLTGGNSPLHF
J: TRBJ2-7; V: TRBV6-8; size: .; D: .; DNA: TGTGCCAGCAGCATTCAGTCGGACAGTAGATCCTACGAGCAGTACTTC; CDR3: CASSIQSDSRSYEQYF
J: TRBJ2-7; V: TRBV27; size: .; D: .; DNA: TGTGCCAGCAGTTTATACAGGGCGCAGGCGATCTACGAGCAGTACTTC; CDR3: CASSLYRAQAIYEQYF
J: TRBJ2-5; V: TRBV7-9; size: .; D: TRBD1; DNA: TGTGCCAGCAGCTTTGGGACAGGGGGCATGGGAGAGACCCAGTACTTC; CDR3: CASSFGTGGMGETQYF
J: TRBJ2-2; V: TRBV5-1; size: .; D: TRBD2; DNA: TGCGCCAGCAGCATATCTAGCGGGGCGAACACCGGGGAGCTGTTTTTT; CDR3: CASSISSGANTGELFF
J: TRBJ1-6; V: TRBV4-1; size: .; D: TRBD1; DNA: TGCGCCAGCAGCCAAGATGGCAGGGGGTATAATTCACCCCTCCACTTT; CDR3: CASSQDGRGYNSPLHF
J: TRBJ2-2; V: TRBV7-3; size: .; D: TRBD1; DNA: TGTGCCAGCGGTAGGGGGCGAGACACCGGGGAGCTGTTTTTT; CDR3: CASGRGRDTGELFF
J: TRBJ2-2; V: TRBV11-2; size: .; D: .; DNA: TGTGCCAGCAGTCCGACAGACACCGGGGAGCTGTTTTTT; CDR3: CASSPTDTGELFF
J: TRBJ1-6; V: TRBV6-5; size: .; D: TRBD1; DNA: TGTGCCAGCAGACCCCGGACAGGGATATCACCCCTCCACTTT; CDR3: CASRPRTGISPLHF
J: TRBJ2-5; V: TRBV11-1; size: .; D: .; DNA: TGTGCCAGCAGCCCCCTCGGAGCACGGTTGGAGACCCAGTACTTC; CDR3: CASSPLGARLETQYF
J: TRBJ2-3; V: TRBV7-9; size: .; D: TRBD2; DNA: TGTGCCAGCAGTGCGGGGGTCACAGATACGCAGTATTTT; CDR3: CASSAGVTDTQYF
J: TRBJ1-4; V: TRBV7-9; size: .; D: .; DNA: TGTGCCAGCAGCTTCACAGCAACTAATGAAAAACTGTTTTTT; CDR3: CASSFTATNEKLFF
J: TRBJ2-3; V: TRBV9; size: .; D: TRBD2; DNA: TGTGCCAGCAGCTCTGGACTAGCGGGAACAGATACGCAGTATTTT; CDR3: CASSSGLAGTDTQYF
J: TRBJ1-2; V: TRBV28; size: .; D: .; DNA: TGTGCCAGCAGTTCTCTCCCGGCTAACTATGGCTACACCTTC; CDR3: CASSSLPANYGYTF
J: TRBJ1-1; V: TRBV2; size: .; D: .; DNA: TGTCGAAAGCCCGAAAACAAGTTAGCGGTTAACACTGAAGCTTTCTTT; CDR3: CRKPENKLAVNTEAFF
J: TRBJ1-3; V: TRBV5-4; size: few; D: TRBD1; DNA: TGTGCCAGCACGCGGACAGGAACCCTCCGCTCTGGAAACACCATATATTTT; CDR3: CASTRTGTLRSGNTIYF
J: TRBJ2-3; V: TRBV13; size: .; D: TRBD2; DNA: TGTGCCAGCAGCGCTAGCGGGGGGGGCACAGATACGCAGTATTTT; CDR3: CASSASGGGTDTQYF